Listed here is a single T cell receptor beta chain. The antigen remains undetermined. Patients with a history of autoimmune disease or on systemic immunosuppression were excluded. This sample was taken from a study of OX40 agonist ivuxolimab in advanced cancers. Study as a whole: Across the patients, intravenous ivuxolimab was delivered every 2 weeks at 0.01 to 10 mg/kg. Partial responses were seen in three patients, one with hepatocellular carcinoma and two with cutaneous melanoma.

Study findings and constraints: CD4+ and CD8+ blood T cells expanded clonally by week 6 at 0.1 to 3.0 mg/kg.

Profiled with immunoSEQ multiplex PCR; TCRdb holds only in-frame clones, not every one. Altogether some 62,000 clones are present, around 85% being singletons, with the ten largest covering 3% to 4.5%. The length of the CDR3 is 12 residues. The germline CDR1 and CDR2 sequences are MDHEN and SYDVKM. The V gene end was trimmed by 6 bases and the J gene end by 7 bases; junction bases not matched to a gene: 4. Material: CD4+ or CD8+ T cells sorted from blood, obtained in a trial of the OX40 agonist ivuxolimab. The TCR originated in an adult with an advanced solid tumor such as melanoma, head and neck, liver or kidney cancer. The V gene is TRBV28, the J gene TRBJ2-3; 7 bases line up with TRBD2. CDR3 sequence reads: CASSGGWYTQYF. As DNA, the CDR3 is TGTGCCAGCAGCGGGGGGTGGTATACGCAGTATTTT.